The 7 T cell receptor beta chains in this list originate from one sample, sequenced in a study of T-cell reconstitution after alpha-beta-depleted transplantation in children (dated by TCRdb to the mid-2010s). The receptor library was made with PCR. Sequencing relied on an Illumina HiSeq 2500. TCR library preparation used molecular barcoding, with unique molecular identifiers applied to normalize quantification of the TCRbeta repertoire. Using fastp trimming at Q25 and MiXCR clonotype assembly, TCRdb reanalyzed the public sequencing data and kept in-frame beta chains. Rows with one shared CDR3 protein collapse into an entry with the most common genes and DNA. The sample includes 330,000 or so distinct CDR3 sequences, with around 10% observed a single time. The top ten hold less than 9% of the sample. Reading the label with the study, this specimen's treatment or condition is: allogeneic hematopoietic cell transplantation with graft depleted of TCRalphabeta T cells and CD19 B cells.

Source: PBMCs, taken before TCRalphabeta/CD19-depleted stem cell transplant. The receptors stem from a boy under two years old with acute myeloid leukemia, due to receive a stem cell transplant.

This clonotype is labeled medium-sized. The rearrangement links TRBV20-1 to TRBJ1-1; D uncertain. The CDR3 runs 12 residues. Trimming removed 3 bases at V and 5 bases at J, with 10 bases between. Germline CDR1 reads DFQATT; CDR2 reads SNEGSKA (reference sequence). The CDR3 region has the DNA TGCAGTGCTAGTCGGGTTTTAACTGAAGCTTTCTTT. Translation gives CSASRVLTEAFF.

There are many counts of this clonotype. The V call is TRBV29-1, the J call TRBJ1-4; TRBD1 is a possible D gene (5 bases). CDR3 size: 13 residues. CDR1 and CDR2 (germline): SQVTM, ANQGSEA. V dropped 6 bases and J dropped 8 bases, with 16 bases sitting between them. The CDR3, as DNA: TGCAGCGTCGCAGGGATGGGGGAGGAAAAACTGTTTTTT. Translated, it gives CSVAGMGEEKLFF.

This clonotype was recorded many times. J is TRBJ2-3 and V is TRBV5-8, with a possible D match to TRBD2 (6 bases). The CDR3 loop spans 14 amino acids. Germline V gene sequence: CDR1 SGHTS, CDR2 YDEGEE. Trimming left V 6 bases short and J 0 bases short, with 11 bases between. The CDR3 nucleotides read TGTGCCAGCACCGAAACTAGCAGCACAGATACGCAGTATTTT. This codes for CASTETSSTDTQYF.

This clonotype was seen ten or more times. CDR3 sequence reads: CATSVHYEQYF. DNA of the CDR3: TGTGCCACCAGTGTACACTACGAGCAGTACTTC. V usage is TRBV24-1 and J usage is TRBJ2-7, with D unresolved. V lost 5 bases to trimming and J lost 3 bases, with 4 bases between them. Germline CDR1 KGHDR, CDR2 SFDVKD. This CDR3 has 11 amino acids.

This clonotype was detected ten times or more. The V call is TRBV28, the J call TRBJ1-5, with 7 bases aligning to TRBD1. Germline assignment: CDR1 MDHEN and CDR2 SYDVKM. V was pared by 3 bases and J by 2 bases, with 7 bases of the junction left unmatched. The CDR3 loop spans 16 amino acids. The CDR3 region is CASSFPTTGGNQPQHF. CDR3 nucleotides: TGTGCCAGCAGTTTCCCCACCACAGGGGGCAATCAGCCCCAGCATTTT.

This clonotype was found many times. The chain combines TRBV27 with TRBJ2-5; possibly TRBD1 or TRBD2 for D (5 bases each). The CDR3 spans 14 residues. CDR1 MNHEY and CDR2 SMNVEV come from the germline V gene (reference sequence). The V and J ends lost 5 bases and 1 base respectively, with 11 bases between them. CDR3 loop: CASSPGGFQETQYF. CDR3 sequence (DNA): TGTGCCAGCAGTCCTGGGGGATTCCAAGAGACCCAGTACTTC.

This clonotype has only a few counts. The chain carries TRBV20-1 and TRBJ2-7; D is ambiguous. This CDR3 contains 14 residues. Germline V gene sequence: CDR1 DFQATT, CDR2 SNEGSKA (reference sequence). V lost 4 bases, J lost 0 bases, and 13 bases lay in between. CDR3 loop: CSAILTPNSYEQYF. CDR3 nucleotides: TGCAGTGCTATCCTGACTCCAAACTCCTACGAGCAGTACTTC.